This TCR beta chain emerged from a study of blood T cell repertoires in COVID-19. Study as a whole: Acute-phase and convalescent COVID-19 samples originated in the United States, Italy and Spain.

Method: immunoSEQ multiplex PCR; TCRdb's copy keeps in-frame clones and lacks some. The data contain about 340,000 clones, roughly nine tenths of them singletons. Points on this clone: This CDR3 is also generated by other DNA sequences in the sample.

Germline loops: CDR1 MGHRA, CDR2 YSYEKL. Trimming took off 0 bases at V and 7 bases at J, with 10 bases between the two ends. The CDR3 covers 14 residues. Enrolled through a virtual design, the participants were between about 18 and 100 years of age and came from 24 US areas. Assignments of participants to cohorts depended upon their own reported clinical history. The sequencing sample was made of PBMCs or T cells enriched from blood (not recorded which). The chain carries TRBV4-1 and TRBJ1-5; unclear D gene. The clonotype was recovered from a woman aged 25 to 39 who had recovered from COVID-19. The CDR3 loop reads CASSQDSGNQPQHF. The DNA for the CDR3 is TGCGCCAGCAGCCAAGATTCGGGTAACCAGCCCCAGCATTTT.